The present entry profiles one T cell receptor beta chain with its context. The data originate from a study of CD8+CD57+ T cells in acquired aplastic anemia. At the level of the study: Sorted CD4+ plus CD8+ cells gave DNA averaging around 3 ug. CD4+ cell libraries from healthy donors averaged approximately 9.8 million reads.

Profiling that covered TCR beta VDJ and CDR3 relied on genomic DNA as its template. TCRdb fed the reads into MiXCR, producing one record per CDR3 protein. This table holds around 200,000 distinct CDR3 sequences, 61% found once. The sequenced sample was sorted CD4+, CD8+, or CD8+CD57+ T cells (not recorded which) from PBMCs. This TCR derives from a human donor in good health.

The CDR3: CATSDLARGGELFF. Here the CDR3 DNA reads TGTGCCACCAGTGATTTGGCTAGAGGCGGGGAGCTGTTTTTT. The rearrangement joins TRBV24-1 to TRBJ2-2; the D is unclear. Germline assignment: CDR1 KGHDR and CDR2 SFDVKD. The CDR3 is 14 residues long. V shed 0 bases and J shed 7 bases, with 8 bases lying between them.